This TCR beta chain emerged from a study of shared clonotypes between healthy human individuals. TCRdb's copy holds only in-frame clones and misses some; the assay was immunoSEQ multiplex PCR. The profile shows about 1.4 million clones, around 97% of them singletons. The CDR3 has 14 residues. V lost 8 bases to trimming and J lost 7 bases; unmatched junction nucleotides: 11. Germline CDR1 MDHEN, CDR2 SYDVKM. This sequence was found in a man aged 25-45 years in good health. The material sequenced was naive CD4+ T cells sorted from blood. Subset in this sample: CD45RA+ positively selected. The chain uses TRBV28 and TRBJ2-7, with 10 bases aligning to TRBD1. In DNA, the CDR3 is TGTGCCAGCTTTTCTCCGGGACAGGGGTGGGAGCAGTACTTC. Residues: CASFSPGQGWEQYF.